Presented here are 25 T cell receptor beta chains from one specimen sequenced in a study of T cell repertoires in cytomegalovirus infection. TCRdb ran MiXCR on the reads and lists one entry per CDR3 protein. This sample carries fewer than 200,000 distinct CDR3 sequences, less than 25% of them seen once, and the ten largest clones take roughly 25%. Their recognized antigens are unknown. Sequencing used CD8+ T cells from cultured PBMCs, obtained from culture after CMV antigen stimulation. The source is a human donor in good health (CMV status not recorded). Some clones in this sample may be carry-over from other donors' samples.

This chain links TRBV2 with TRBJ1-1, with TRBD1 matching 8 bases. Germline CDR1 SNHLY, CDR2 FYNNEI. CDR3 size: 14 residues. J lost 7 bases, V lost 6 bases, and 10 bases had no gene match. The CDR3 nucleotides are TGTGCCAGCAGACCCACAGGGGGAGAAAATGAAGCTTTCTTT. Its protein is CASRPTGGENEAFF.

This clonotype was picked up one time. The V and J genes are TRBV7-2 and TRBJ1-5, with TRBD1 matching 8 bases. V dropped 5 bases and J dropped 7; count of bases not matched to a gene: 7. The germline V gene encodes CDR1 SGHTA and CDR2 FQGNSA. CDR3 length equals 14 residues. In nucleotides, the CDR3 is TGTGCCAGCAGCCCGACAGGGGTGGGGCAGCCCCAGCATTTT. Its translation: CASSPTGVGQPQHF.

The J gene is TRBJ2-2, the V gene TRBV12-3 or TRBV12-4; D perhaps matches TRBD1 (6 bases). CDR3 length: 15 amino acids. With 6 bases removed from V and 2 bases from J, the gap between germline ends came to 13 bases. The CDR3 DNA sequence: TGTGCCAGCAGGAGGACAGCCTTAAACACCGGGGAGCTGTTTTTT. Translation: CASRRTALNTGELFF.

This clonotype was seen more than once but under ten times. This sequence joins TRBV7-9 and TRBJ1-1; D is undetermined. The CDR3 contains 14 residues. The germline V gene encodes CDR1 SEHNR and CDR2 FQNEAQ (reference sequence). Trimming shortened V by 2 bases and J by 1 base, and 8 bases separated the two germline ends. DNA for the CDR3: TGTGCCAGCAGCTTAAGGTCAGCGAACACTGAAGCTTTCTTT. Its protein product is CASSLRSANTEAFF.

The sample holds a few counts of this clonotype. This chain joins TRBV10-3 and TRBJ1-1, with 9 bases lining up with TRBD1. The CDR3 loop spans 15 amino acids. Germline-derived CDR1 and CDR2 are ENHRY and SYGVKD. The J segment lost 7 bases and the V segment lost 0 bases, leaving 6 bases of the junction unmatched. The CDR3: CAISESIGQGLEAFF. The CDR3 DNA reads as TGTGCCATCAGTGAGTCGATCGGACAGGGGCTTGAAGCTTTCTTT.

The sample holds a few counts of this clonotype. The chain has TRBV6-2 or TRBV6-3 and TRBJ2-2, with D perhaps assigned TRBD1 or TRBD2 (5 bases each). V lost 5 bases to trimming and J lost 6 bases, with 10 bases between them. In germline, CDR1 is MNHEY, CDR2 SVGEGT. The CDR3 has 13 amino acids. Here the CDR3 DNA reads TGTGCCAGCAGTACACGAGGGGCCGGGGAGCTGTTTTTT. Translation gives CASSTRGAGELFF.

This clonotype was seen only a few times. The chain uses TRBV29-1 and TRBJ2-1, with D perhaps matching TRBD1 (6 bases). The CDR3 is 16 residues long. Germline V gene sequence: CDR1 SQVTM, CDR2 ANQGSEA. Trimming removed 6 bases from V and 2 bases from J, with 20 bases in between. The CDR3 sequence is CSVRKTWTVTYNEQFF. Here the CDR3 DNA reads TGCAGCGTCCGCAAAACTTGGACAGTCACCTACAATGAGCAGTTCTTC.

This clonotype has more than one count but fewer than ten. This rearrangement joins TRBV12-3 or TRBV12-4 to TRBJ2-1; D remains unclear. The CDR3 is 13 residues long. The V gene lost 7 bases and the J gene lost 4 bases, with 11 bases spanning the gap. CDR3 residues: CASTLDPYNEQFF. In nucleotides, the CDR3 is TGTGCCAGCACCTTGGATCCATACAATGAGCAGTTCTTC.

This clonotype has a handful of counts. The chain recombines TRBV11-2 with TRBJ2-1; 7 positions agree with TRBD2. Per the germline V gene, CDR1 is SGHAT and CDR2 is FQNNGV. After removal of 6 bases from V and 3 bases from J, the junction contained 5 bases not matched to a gene. The CDR3 loop spans 14 amino acids. The CDR3, as DNA: TGTGCCAGCAGTTCCTGGGGGGGCTACAATGAGCAGTTCTTC. It translates to CASSSWGGYNEQFF.

This chain connects TRBV13 to TRBJ1-1; weak D call: TRBD1 (6 bases). The ends were cut back, 5 bases at V and 1 base at J, with 8 bases in the middle. There are 13 residues in the CDR3. Germline CDR1 is PRHDT and CDR2 is FYEKMQ (reference sequence). The CDR3 is CASSGGRNTEAFF. In nucleotides, the CDR3 is TGTGCCAGCAGCGGGGGGCGGAACACTGAAGCTTTCTTT. Combining the CDR3 with reference TRBV13 and TRBJ1-1 gives the whole variable domain AAGVIQSPRHLIKEKRETATLKCYPIPRHDTVYWYQQGPGQDPQFLISFYEKMQSDKGSIPDRFSAQQFSDYHSELNMSSLELGDSALYFCASSGGRNTEAFFGQGTRLTVV.

The V gene is TRBV4-1, the J gene TRBJ1-5, with D unresolved. The length of the CDR3 is 14 residues. Trimming took off 1 base at V and 2 bases at J, with 6 bases between the two ends. Per germline, CDR1 MGHRA and CDR2 YSYEKL. CDR3 nucleotides: TGCGCCAGCAGCCAAGCCACAGGCAATCAGCCCCAGCATTTT. Translated: CASSQATGNQPQHF.

Only a few counts were recorded for this clonotype. The V and J genes are TRBV7-9 and TRBJ2-5; a weak D match, TRBD1 (6 bases). This CDR3 spans 14 amino acids. V was shortened by 5 bases and J by 2 bases, with 12 bases between the two germline ends. The germline V gene has CDR1 SEHNR and CDR2 FQNEAQ (reference sequence). The CDR3 spells CASSPQGRQETQYF. CDR3 in DNA: TGTGCCAGCAGCCCACAGGGACGGCAAGAGACCCAGTACTTC.

This chain links TRBV7-8 with TRBJ1-3, with unresolved D. V was trimmed by 4 bases and J by 1 base, leaving 11 bases between them. Per germline, CDR1 SGHVS and CDR2 FQNEAQ. This CDR3 contains 15 residues. CDR3 amino acids: CASSSASGSGNTIYF. In DNA form, the CDR3 reads TGTGCCAGCAGCTCGGCCAGTGGTTCTGGAAACACCATATATTTT.

This clonotype was counted a few times. The chain uses TRBV7-6 and TRBJ1-1; D remains ambiguous. CDR1 is SGHVS and CDR2 is FNYEAQ in the germline V gene. V was trimmed by 1 base and J by 0 bases, leaving 15 bases between them. The CDR3 contains 17 residues. CDR3 region: CASSLGPGEDVNTEAFF. For the CDR3, the DNA is TGTGCCAGCAGCTTAGGGCCAGGCGAGGACGTGAACACTGAAGCTTTCTTT.

As DNA, the CDR3 is TGTGCCAGCAGCCCAAGCTACAGGGGGGGAGGTGAAAAACTGTTTTTT. Amino acid sequence: CASSPSYRGGGEKLFF. The V call is TRBV7-2, the J call TRBJ1-4; 8 bases are shared with TRBD1. Germline-derived CDR1 and CDR2 are SGHTA and FQGNSA. V lost 5 bases, J lost 7 bases, and 12 bases stayed unmatched. The CDR3 extends over 16 amino acids.

This clonotype was picked up a small number of times. This rearrangement joins TRBV5-1 to TRBJ2-3; the match to TRBD2 covers 10 bases. V shed 5 bases and J 4 bases; nucleotides not matched to a gene: 7. CDR1 SGHRS and CDR2 YFSETQ come from the germline V gene. CDR3 length: 15 residues. The CDR3 region is CASRGTSEGADTQYF. CDR3 DNA sequence: TGCGCCAGCAGGGGGACTAGCGAGGGAGCAGATACGCAGTATTTT.

Here the CDR3 DNA reads TGTGCCAGCAGTACTGGGCACGAGGTGAGCCTCGAGCAGTACTTC. The encoded protein is CASSTGHEVSLEQYF. The chain joins TRBV7-9 to TRBJ2-7; no clear D. V gave up 6 bases and J gave up 6 bases, with 21 bases separating them. The CDR3 consists of 15 residues. Germline CDR1 SEHNR, CDR2 FQNEAQ (reference sequence).

This clonotype was seen only a few times. This sequence joins TRBV27 and TRBJ1-2, with D maybe TRBD1 (5 bases). The CDR3 is 13 residues long. Trimming pared 5 bases from V and 7 bases from J, leaving 14 bases between. Per germline, CDR1 MNHEY and CDR2 SMNVEV (reference sequence). As DNA, the CDR3 is TGTGCCAGCAGTGCTGGGTTAAGGGGTGGCTACACCTTC. Translation: CASSAGLRGGYTF.

This clonotype was picked up a small number of times. This chain joins TRBV4-1 and TRBJ2-7; 10 bases map to TRBD1. Germline V CDR1 and CDR2: MGHRA, YSYEKL. Unmatched junction bases numbered 4, after V lost 0 bases and J lost 2 bases. The CDR3 is 16 residues long. The CDR3 reads CASSQDQGTGAYEQYF. In DNA, the CDR3 is TGCGCCAGCAGCCAAGATCAGGGGACAGGGGCCTACGAGCAGTACTTC.

This clonotype was observed once. The CDR3 bases are TGTGCCAGCAGTCCTAGCACAGGGGATGATGACAATCAGCCCCAGCATTTT. This translates into CASSPSTGDDDNQPQHF. This rearrangement joins TRBV27 to TRBJ1-5; 7 bases agree with TRBD1. The CDR3 is 17 amino acids. Germline loops: CDR1 MNHEY, CDR2 SMNVEV (reference sequence). With 5 bases clipped from V and 3 bases from J, the junction kept 13 bases outside the gene matches.

Only one count was recorded for this clonotype. The chain couples TRBV6-6 to TRBJ2-7; the match to TRBD1 covers 9 bases. The germline V gene encodes CDR1 MNHNY and CDR2 SVGAGI (reference sequence). The CDR3 contains 15 residues. V trimming: 2 bases; J trimming: 5 bases; junction bases outside the gene matches: 7. The CDR3 nucleotides read TGTGCCAGCAGTTACGGGGACAGGGAGATAGACGAGCAGTACTTC. It translates to CASSYGDREIDEQYF.

CDR3 nucleotide sequence: TGTGCCAGCAGTTACTCGAACGTGCGGAACACTGAAGCTTTCTTT. This gives the protein CASSYSNVRNTEAFF. This rearrangement joins TRBV6-5 to TRBJ1-1, with D hard to call. Germline lookup yields CDR1 MNHEY and CDR2 SVGAGI. CDR3 length: 15 residues. Trimming shortened V by 0 bases and J by 1 base, and 9 bases separated the two germline ends.

This clonotype has only a few counts. The chain is built from TRBV5-1 and TRBJ2-1; 8 nucleotides match TRBD2. V gave up 0 bases and J gave up 5 bases; unmatched junction bases: 13. Germline CDR1 SGHRS, CDR2 YFSETQ. The CDR3 has 18 amino acids. The CDR3 coding sequence is TGCGCCAGCAGCTTGGTACGGTCTGGAGCGGGGGTCAACAATGAGCAGTTCTTC. This encodes CASSLVRSGAGVNNEQFF.

In this sample, this clonotype turned up many times. J is TRBJ2-7 and V is TRBV12-3 or TRBV12-4; no firm D call. The CDR3 is 12 residues long. Trimming stripped 6 bases from V and 4 bases from J, with 10 bases between. CDR3 amino acids: CASSPGVYEQYF. The CDR3 coding sequence is TGTGCCAGCAGCCCAGGCGTATACGAGCAGTACTTC.

This clonotype was detected a few times. The chain combines TRBV12-3 or TRBV12-4 with TRBJ1-1; D ambiguous. The CDR3 is made up of 15 amino acids. Trimming took 3 bases from V and 0 from J, leaving 11 bases between them. CDR3 protein: CASSFSGRLNTEAFF. For the CDR3, the DNA is TGTGCCAGCAGTTTTTCGGGGAGGCTGAACACTGAAGCTTTCTTT.